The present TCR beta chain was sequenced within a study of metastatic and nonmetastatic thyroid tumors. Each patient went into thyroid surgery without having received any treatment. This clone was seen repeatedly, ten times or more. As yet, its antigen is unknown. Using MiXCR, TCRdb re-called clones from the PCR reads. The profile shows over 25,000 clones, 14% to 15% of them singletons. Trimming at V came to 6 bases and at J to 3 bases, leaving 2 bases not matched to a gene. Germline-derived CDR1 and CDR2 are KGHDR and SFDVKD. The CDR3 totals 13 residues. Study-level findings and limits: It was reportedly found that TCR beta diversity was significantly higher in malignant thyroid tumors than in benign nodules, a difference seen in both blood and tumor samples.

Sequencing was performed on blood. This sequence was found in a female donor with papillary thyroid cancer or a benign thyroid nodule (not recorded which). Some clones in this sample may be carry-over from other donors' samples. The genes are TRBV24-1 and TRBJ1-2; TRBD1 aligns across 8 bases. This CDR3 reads CATSLTGDYGYTF. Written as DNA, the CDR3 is TGTGCCACCAGTTTGACAGGGGACTATGGCTACACCTTC.